This TCR beta chain was recovered during a study of blood T cell repertoires in COVID-19. Study-level information: T cells, B-cell-depleted T cells, or PBMCs provided the cDNA or gDNA that served as material.

Method: immunoSEQ multiplex PCR; TCRdb's copy keeps in-frame clones and lacks some. The sample contains some 40,000 clones, 70% to 90% of which appear only once. The receptor was derived from a man aged 65 to 85 with active COVID-19. What was sequenced was peripheral blood.

This CDR3 reads CASSQRTGPSLDYGYTF. The CDR3 region has the DNA TGCGCCAGCAGCCAACGGACAGGCCCCTCCTTAGACTATGGCTACACCTTC. V and J are TRBV4-3 and TRBJ1-2, with 7 positions matching TRBD1. Germline loops: CDR1 LGHNA, CDR2 YSLEER. V was pared by 2 bases and J by 3 bases, with 12 bases of the junction left unmatched. CDR3 length equals 17 residues.